These T cell receptor beta chains were read from a single sample in a study of early T cells in non-severe SARS-CoV-2 infection. TCRdb redid the calling of the 5' RACE reads with MiXCR, one entry per CDR3 protein. The repertoire has tens of thousands of distinct CDR3 sequences, around 13% of them found once; the top ten carry roughly 4.5%. The sequenced sample was whole blood. These TCRs come from an adult who was a healthcare worker with PCR-confirmed SARS-CoV-2 infection or an uninfected control (not recorded which). Both conserved end residues are part of each CDR3. D genes are given only for firm matches. Expanded clones are given a class, and other clones once, few, many or no size at all.

j_call	v_call	clone_size	d_call	cdr3_nt	cdr3_aa
TRBJ2-7	TRBV29-1	few	.	TGCAGCGTTTTGGGCCCTCCTGACGAGCAGTACTTC	CSVLGPPDEQYF
TRBJ2-7	TRBV7-9	many	.	TGTGCCAGCAGCCAACTCGGCCAGCCTACCTACGAGCAGTACTTC	CASSQLGQPTYEQYF
TRBJ2-1	TRBV11-2	many	TRBD2	TGTGCCAGCGAGGGGACTAGAGGGGATGGTGAGCAGTTCTTC	CASEGTRGDGEQFF
TRBJ2-5	TRBV28	.	.	TGTGCCAGCAGTTTGGGGTTAGACACCAGGTACCAAGAGACCCAGTACTTC	CASSLGLDTRYQETQYF
TRBJ1-2	TRBV20-1	.	.	TGCAGTGCCCCCTCAATGGGGGGCTACACCTTC	CSAPSMGGYTF
TRBJ1-1	TRBV6-5	many	.	TGTGCCAGCAGTAATCCACAAGGGGCCTTTGAAGCTTTCTTT	CASSNPQGAFEAFF
TRBJ2-4	TRBV20-1	.	.	TGCAGTGCTAGAGTAGTGGGTTTAAACATTCAGTACTTC	CSARVVGLNIQYF
TRBJ2-2	TRBV29-1	many	.	TGCAGCGTTGCAGTAGGGTACACGAACACCGGGGAGCTGTTTTTT	CSVAVGYTNTGELFF
TRBJ1-5	TRBV6-5	few	.	TGTGCCAGCAGGGGGTCTGGTTATCAGCCCCAGCATTTT	CASRGSGYQPQHF
TRBJ2-1	TRBV5-1	.	TRBD2	TGCGCCAGCAGCGTAGGGACTAGCGGATACAATGAGCAGTTCTTC	CASSVGTSGYNEQFF
TRBJ2-7	TRBV6-5	many	.	TGTGCCAGCAGTTACTCCGAGAGAGAATACGAGCAGTACTTC	CASSYSEREYEQYF
TRBJ2-2	TRBV2	.	.	TGTGCCAGCGGGTGGACCGGGGAGCTGTTTTTT	CASGWTGELFF
TRBJ2-1	TRBV30	.	.	TGTGCCTGGAAGGGGGTCTCCGATGAGCAGTTCTTC	CAWKGVSDEQFF
TRBJ2-7	TRBV11-2	many	.	TGTGCCAGCAGCCCTAGCGTGGTAGGGGGAGAGCAGTACTTC	CASSPSVVGGEQYF
TRBJ2-3	TRBV6-2/TRBV6-3	.	.	TGTGCCAGCAGTCCTCGAGCCACAGATACGCAGTATTTT	CASSPRATDTQYF
TRBJ1-2	TRBV6-5	.	.	TGTGCCAGCAGTCCCAGGGGAGTGGTCGGCTACACCTTC	CASSPRGVVGYTF
TRBJ2-7	TRBV7-9	few	TRBD1	TGTGCCAGCAGTCCACCTGGCCGGGACAGGGGGACCTACGAGCAGTACTTC	CASSPPGRDRGTYEQYF
TRBJ2-5	TRBV12-3/TRBV12-4	.	TRBD2	TGTGCCAGCAGTCTATTAGCGGGGGAGACCCAGTACTTC	CASSLLAGETQYF
TRBJ2-2	TRBV5-5	few	.	TGTGCCAGCAGCTTTCGGGGTCTTGGCACCGGGGAGCTGTTTTTT	CASSFRGLGTGELFF
TRBJ2-5	TRBV19	.	TRBD2	TGTGCCAGTAGTACACTAGCGGGAGTGGAGACCCAGTACTTC	CASSTLAGVETQYF
TRBJ2-1	TRBV4-3	many	TRBD2	TGCGCCAGCAGCCAAGAGGGTAGCGGGAACAATGAGCAGTTCTTC	CASSQEGSGNNEQFF
TRBJ1-2	TRBV6-1	many	TRBD1	TGTGCCAGCAGTGGAGAGACAGGGCTCGGGAACTATGGCTACACCTTC	CASSGETGLGNYGYTF
TRBJ2-5	TRBV7-8	many	.	TGTGCCAGCAGCTTACTACCGCGCGAGACCCAGTACTTC	CASSLLPRETQYF
TRBJ2-7	TRBV27	many	.	TGTGCCAGCAGTTCAAAGGGGTGGTACGAGCAGTACTTC	CASSSKGWYEQYF
TRBJ2-7	TRBV4-1	many	.	TGCGCCAGCAGCCAAGATCCCGCCATTAGGGGGAATACCTACGAGCAGTACTTC	CASSQDPAIRGNTYEQYF
TRBJ2-7	TRBV20-1	many	TRBD1	TGCAGTCCGGGACAGGGGGACGAGCAGTACTTC	CSPGQGDEQYF
TRBJ2-3	TRBV30	few	.	TGTGCCTGGAGTACAGCCAGGGGCATGGATACGCAGTATTTT	CAWSTARGMDTQYF
TRBJ2-3	TRBV11-2	many	TRBD2	TGTGCCAGCAGCTTAGCGGGGGGTGATACGCAGTATTTT	CASSLAGGDTQYF
TRBJ2-1	TRBV18	.	.	TGTGCCAGCTCAGGGGACGAGGGTGAGCAGTTCTTC	CASSGDEGEQFF
TRBJ1-2	TRBV7-9	many	TRBD1	TGTGCCAGCGGGGACAGGGGCTATGGCTACACCTTC	CASGDRGYGYTF
TRBJ1-6	TRBV27	many	.	TGTGCCAGCAGAGACTCAGGCGGTAATTCACCCCTCCACTTT	CASRDSGGNSPLHF
TRBJ2-3	TRBV7-2	many	TRBD1	TGTGCCAGCAGCCGTGACAGGGGAGATACGCAGTATTTT	CASSRDRGDTQYF
TRBJ2-7	TRBV10-3	.	TRBD1	TGTGCCATCAGTGAAGCAGGGGGCTCCTACGAGCAGTACTTC	CAISEAGGSYEQYF
TRBJ2-2	TRBV7-2	many	TRBD2	TGTGCCAGCAGCTTACAGCGGGGGGCGTCCGGGGAGCTGTTTTTT	CASSLQRGASGELFF
TRBJ1-1	TRBV2	few	.	TGTGCCAGCAGTGAAATTTTCGTTGGTCCCGGGACCGAGAACACTGAAGCTTTCTTT	CASSEIFVGPGTENTEAFF
TRBJ1-1	TRBV7-9	many	.	TGTGCCAGCAGCCGTGGAGACACTGAAGCTTTCTTT	CASSRGDTEAFF